This TCR beta chain was identified in a study of radiotherapy plus CTLA-4 blockade in lung cancer. Study at large: 18% of patients responded objectively, and about 30% achieved disease control. Findings of the study overall: Early blood T cell clone changes and increased post-radiation serum interferon-beta were reportedly the strongest response predictors. TCR clones from tumors expanded in blood after radiotherapy plus ipilimumab.

The table came from immunoSEQ multiplex PCR; TCRdb's copy has only in-frame clones and leaves some out. The repertoire holds roughly 92,000 clones, approximately 86% seen once, with 2% to 2.5% in the top ten. Regarding this clone: The antigen remains undetermined.

Chemo-refractory metastatic non-small-cell lung cancer patients received focal radiation with ipilimumab CTLA-4 blockade. This CDR3 has 15 amino acids. Germline CDR1 is MNHNS and CDR2 is SASEGT. Unmatched junction bases numbered 6, after V lost 5 bases and J lost 4 bases. The chain couples TRBV6-1 to TRBJ2-3; 10 nucleotides line up with TRBD2. The TCR sequence derives from a human donor with non-small cell lung cancer who had a partial response to radiotherapy plus ipilimumab. The sequencing here drew on peripheral blood, taken from a patient treated with radiotherapy plus ipilimumab. The CDR3 DNA sequence: TGTGCCAGCAGTCCACAAGCGGGAGGGGCAGATACGCAGTATTTT. This sequence encodes CASSPQAGGADTQYF.